These 7 T cell receptor beta chains were sequenced from one sample in a study of Ad26.COV2.S vaccination and SARS-CoV-2 variants. Clones were sequenced by immunoSEQ multiplex PCR, and TCRdb holds only the in-frame ones, with some missing. Among 380,000 or so clones listed, 70% to 90% were seen once. Treatment indicated: 15 to 20 received Ad26.COV2.S at low or high dose, single or two shots; about 5 received placebo; per-sample allocation not given. Repertoires come from day 63 after the first vaccine or placebo injection. The sample consisted of peripheral blood, taken in a trial of Ad26.COV2.S vaccine versus placebo. Receptors originate from a person aged 18 to 65 who received the Ad26.COV2.S COVID-19 vaccine or a placebo.

The chain is built from TRBV27 and TRBJ1-1; maybe TRBD1 (5 bases). Per germline, CDR1 MNHEY and CDR2 SMNVEV (reference sequence). The CDR3 is 14 residues long. Trimming took 3 bases from V and 0 from J, leaving 8 bases between them. The CDR3 spells CASSFRQLNTEAFF. CDR3 coding DNA: TGTGCCAGCAGTTTTAGACAGCTGAACACTGAAGCTTTCTTT.

The sample holds one count of this clone. V usage is TRBV4-3 and J usage is TRBJ1-2; D is unclear. The CDR3 totals 15 residues. V dropped 0 bases and J dropped 7 bases, with 15 bases sitting between them. Germline V lookup: CDR1 LGHNA, CDR2 YSLEER. CDR3 residues: CASSQDHRSAGGYTF. For the CDR3, the DNA is TGCGCCAGCAGCCAAGATCATAGGTCCGCGGGTGGCTACACCTTC.

As for this clone: An end of the junction differs from the germline gene, which may be a read error. The DNA for the CDR3 is TGTGCCAGCGGTTTCGGGGAGCTGTTTTTT. This gives the protein CASGFGELFF. V and J are TRBV28 and TRBJ2-2; no firm D call. This CDR3 spans 10 amino acids. Germline V gene data show CDR1 as MDHEN and CDR2 as SYDVKM.

The V gene is TRBV7-2, the J gene TRBJ1-4, with D maybe TRBD1 (5 bases). The germline gives CDR1 SGHTA, CDR2 FQGNSA. CDR3 length: 16 amino acids. The V end lost 0 bases, the J end lost 3 bases, and 11 bases lay between the germline ends. The CDR3 protein is CASSLARDAPNEKLFF. In DNA form, the CDR3 reads TGTGCCAGCAGCTTAGCCCGGGACGCTCCTAATGAAAAACTGTTTTTT.

The chain joins TRBV19 to TRBJ1-2; TRBD1 matches at 7 bases. The germline V gene has CDR1 LNHDA and CDR2 SQIVND (reference sequence). The CDR3 covers 14 residues. V shed 7 bases, J shed 3 bases, and the junction held 8 bases outside the gene matches. CDR3 nucleotides: TGTGCCAGTAACTGGGGACAGCTCGACTATGGCTACACCTTC. It specifies CASNWGQLDYGYTF.

The V gene is TRBV6-6, the J gene TRBJ1-1; 9 bases agree with TRBD1. From germline, CDR1 is MNHNY and CDR2 SVGAGI (reference sequence). The CDR3 sequence is 14 residues long. With 6 bases clipped from V and 5 bases from J, the junction kept 7 bases outside the gene matches. The DNA of the CDR3 is TGTGCCAGCAGCACAGGGGGCGCGGATACTGAAGCTTTCTTT. The encoded protein is CASSTGGADTEAFF.

The V gene is TRBV28, the J gene TRBJ1-6; TRBD1 matches at 7 bases. The J segment lost 6 bases and the V segment lost 8 bases, leaving 10 bases of the junction unmatched. The CDR3 has 15 residues. Germline lookup yields CDR1 MDHEN and CDR2 SYDVKM. This chain's CDR3 is CASRAGGFLNSPLHF. For the CDR3, the DNA is TGTGCCAGCCGGGCAGGGGGATTTCTTAATTCACCCCTCCACTTT. The variable domain in full, completed from reference TRBV28 and TRBJ1-6, reads DVKVTQSSRYLVKRTGEKVFLECVQDMDHENMFWYRQDPGLGLRLIYFSYDVKMKEKGDIPEGYSVSREKKERFSLILESASTNQTSMYLCASRAGGFLNSPLHFGNGTRLTVT.